Listed below are T cell receptor beta chains from one sample, sequenced in a study of blood T cell repertoires in COVID-19. Repertoires were generated with immunoSEQ multiplex PCR, while TCRdb's copy carries only in-frame clones and drops some. The profile shows 200,000 to 250,000 clones, around four fifths of them singletons. The specimen sequenced was PBMCs or T cells enriched from blood (not recorded which). The source is a man between 40 and 49 years old who had recovered from COVID-19. The CDR3 runs from the conserved cysteine through the conserved F or W. The D gene is left open where the match is weak. A clone size is listed for some rows: how often the clone was seen (once, few, many), or a class if it is expanded.

clone size	D gene	V gene	J gene	CDR3 protein	CDR3 DNA
-	-	TRBV18	TRBJ2-7	CASSPTSSYEQYF	TGTGCCAGCTCACCAACTAGCTCCTACGAGCAGTACTTC
-	TRBD2	TRBV6-5	TRBJ2-1	CASMWTSGGYNEQFF	TGTGCCAGCATGTGGACTAGCGGGGGTTACAATGAGCAGTTCTTC
-	-	TRBV6-4	TRBJ2-2	CASSDSGDTGELFF	TGTGCCAGCAGTGACTCCGGGGACACCGGGGAGCTGTTTTTT
-	TRBD1	TRBV28	TRBJ1-5	CASSPSGQSYQPQHF	TGTGCCAGCAGTCCGTCGGGACAGTCCTATCAGCCCCAGCATTTT
-	TRBD2	TRBV10-2	TRBJ2-3	CASRVAGGKDTQYF	TGCGCCAGCAGAGTAGCGGGGGGGAAAGATACGCAGTATTTT
-	-	TRBV2	TRBJ1-2	CASRNGYTF	TGTGCCAGTAGAAATGGCTACACCTTC
few	-	TRBV19	TRBJ1-1	CASSFRAGTEAFF	TGTGCCAGTAGTTTTAGGGCGGGCACTGAAGCTTTCTTT
-	TRBD1	TRBV6-5	TRBJ1-2	CASSRQGDLYGYTF	TGTGCCAGCAGTAGACAGGGCGACCTCTATGGCTACACCTTC
-	-	TRBV11-2	TRBJ1-1	CASSLEFRSTEAFF	TGTGCCAGCAGCTTAGAATTTCGCAGCACTGAAGCTTTCTTT
few	-	TRBV3-1/TRBV3-2	TRBJ1-3	CASSHQVALSGNTIYF	TGTGCCAGCAGCCACCAAGTGGCCCTCTCTGGAAACACCATATATTTT
-	TRBD1	TRBV18	TRBJ1-2	CASSPPEKGAHGYTF	TGTGCCAGCTCACCACCAGAGAAGGGGGCACATGGCTACACCTTC
-	-	TRBV5-1	TRBJ2-2	CASSLPGSNTGELFF	TGCGCCAGCAGCCTCCCGGGGTCGAACACCGGGGAGCTGTTTTTT
-	-	TRBV7-9	TRBJ1-3	CASSSDMSSGNTIYF	TGTGCCAGCAGCTCAGACATGTCCTCTGGAAACACCATATATTTT
-	-	TRBV18	TRBJ2-1	CASSPGHTLNNEQFF	TGTGCCAGCTCACCGGGACACACATTAAACAATGAGCAGTTCTTC
-	-	TRBV4-2	TRBJ1-1	CATRGNSYTEAFF	TGTGCCACCAGGGGTAACAGTTACACTGAAGCTTTCTTT
-	-	TRBV7-9	TRBJ2-4	CASSNPANGENIQYF	TGTGCCAGCAGCAACCCCGCGAACGGGGAAAACATTCAGTACTTC
-	TRBD1	TRBV5-6	TRBJ2-7	CASSLGWTGGYEQYF	TGTGCCAGCAGCTTGGGCTGGACAGGGGGCTACGAGCAGTACTTC
once	TRBD1	TRBV5-1	TRBJ1-1	CASSLVRTGGTEAFF	TGCGCCAGCAGCTTGGTTAGGACAGGGGGCACTGAAGCTTTCTTT
-	TRBD1	TRBV12-3/TRBV12-4	TRBJ1-1	CASNQGGTGRAFF	TGTGCCAGCAACCAGGGTGGGACAGGGCGCGCTTTCTTT
-	-	TRBV4-2	TRBJ2-3	CASSHTGDSTDTQYF	TGTGCCAGCAGCCATACCGGGGATAGCACAGATACGCAGTATTTT
-	-	TRBV4-1	TRBJ2-5	CASSQGWLGGAQYF	TGCGCCAGCAGCCAAGGCTGGCTTGGAGGGGCCCAGTACTTC
-	-	TRBV6-6	TRBJ1-2	CASKNREVYGYTF	TGTGCCAGCAAGAACAGGGAAGTATATGGCTACACCTTC
once	-	TRBV7-3	TRBJ2-7	CASSLTGDSSYEQYF	TGTGCCAGCAGCTTAACAGGGGATAGCTCCTACGAGCAGTACTTC
-	TRBD1	TRBV10-3	TRBJ1-6	CATSFTPGQGDSPLHF	TGTGCCACGTCATTCACCCCGGGACAGGGGGATTCACCCCTCCACTTT
-	TRBD1	TRBV9	TRBJ2-5	CASSNSGTGMGETQYF	TGTGCCAGCAGCAATTCCGGGACAGGGATGGGAGAGACCCAGTACTTC
few	TRBD1	TRBV6-5	TRBJ2-7	CASSYSAQGEQYF	TGTGCCAGCAGTTACTCGGCACAGGGGGAGCAGTACTTC
-	TRBD2	TRBV13	TRBJ2-5	CASSLGLVETQYF	TGTGCCAGCAGCTTGGGACTAGTGGAGACCCAGTACTTC
-	TRBD1	TRBV10-1	TRBJ2-7	CASSENRGQGQYF	TGCGCCAGCAGTGAAAACAGGGGGCAGGGGCAGTACTTC
-	-	TRBV5-4	TRBJ2-1	CASSLGGGGPYNEQFF	TGTGCCAGCAGCTTGGGGGGAGGTGGCCCCTACAATGAGCAGTTCTTC
-	-	TRBV3-1/TRBV3-2	TRBJ1-2	CASSQGKGSGYTF	TGTGCCAGCAGCCAAGGTAAAGGGAGCGGCTACACCTTC
once	TRBD2	TRBV9	TRBJ2-3	CASSPRGGLGTDTQYF	TGTGCCAGCAGCCCGCGGGGGGGCCTAGGCACAGATACGCAGTATTTT
-	TRBD1	TRBV5-8	TRBJ2-1	CASSFDRTGNNEQFF	TGTGCCAGCAGCTTTGACCGGACAGGGAACAATGAGCAGTTCTTC
-	-	TRBV5-5	TRBJ2-7	CASSQAPDYDEQYF	TGTGCCAGCAGCCAGGCCCCCGACTATGACGAGCAGTACTTC
once	-	TRBV12-5	TRBJ1-5	CASGREGRNQPQHF	TGTGCTAGTGGACGGGAGGGTCGCAATCAGCCCCAGCATTTT
-	-	TRBV11-3	TRBJ1-6	CASSLFGGGFDSPLHF	TGTGCCAGCAGCTTATTCGGGGGGGGGTTTGATTCACCCCTCCACTTT
-	-	TRBV9	TRBJ2-7	CASSREGSYEQYF	TGTGCCAGCAGCCGGGAAGGCTCCTACGAGCAGTACTTC
-	-	TRBV7-3	TRBJ2-2	CASSLGTGGLRELFF	TGTGCCAGCAGCTTAGGGACCGGGGGACTCCGGGAGCTGTTTTTT
-	TRBD1	TRBV7-3	TRBJ1-1	CASSLGGTGPRLTEAFF	TGTGCCAGCAGCTTAGGGGGGACAGGGCCCCGCTTGACTGAAGCTTTCTTT
-	TRBD1	TRBV15	TRBJ1-1	CATSRGTVNTEAFF	TGTGCCACCAGCAGGGGGACAGTGAACACTGAAGCTTTCTTT
-	TRBD2	TRBV9	TRBJ2-3	CASSATGTNTDTQYF	TGTGCCAGCAGCGCAACCGGGACTAACACAGATACGCAGTATTTT
-	-	TRBV30	TRBJ1-1	CAWSSGGRGTEAFF	TGTGCCTGGAGTAGCGGGGGCAGAGGTACTGAAGCTTTCTTT
-	TRBD1	TRBV2	TRBJ2-7	CASSKDRHEQYF	TGTGCCAGCAGCAAGGACAGGCACGAGCAGTACTTC